The sequence of this T cell receptor (beta chain) was determined in a study of control samples from healthy donors and cancer patients. Measured with immunoSEQ multiplex PCR; TCRdb has only the in-frame clones, and not every one. Of 150,000 or so clones listed, just over 90% are singletons. The source of this sequence is a woman aged 55 to 70 in good health. The sequencing sample was made of blood.

The CDR3 DNA is TGTGCCAGCAACGGGGGAAAAGATGGCTACACCTTC. Protein product: CASNGGKDGYTF. This rearrangement joins TRBV2 to TRBJ1-2, with D tentatively TRBD1 (5 bases). Trimming left V 7 bases short and J 6 bases short, with 12 bases between. The CDR3 loop spans 12 amino acids. CDR1 and CDR2 (germline): SNHLY, FYNNEI.